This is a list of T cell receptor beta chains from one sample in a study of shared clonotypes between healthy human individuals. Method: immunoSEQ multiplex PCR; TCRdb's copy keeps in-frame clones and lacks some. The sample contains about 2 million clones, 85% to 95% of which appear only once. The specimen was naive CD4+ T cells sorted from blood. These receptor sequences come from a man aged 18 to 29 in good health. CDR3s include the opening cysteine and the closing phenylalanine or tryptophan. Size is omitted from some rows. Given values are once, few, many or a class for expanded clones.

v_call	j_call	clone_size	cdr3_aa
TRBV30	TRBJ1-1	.	CAWSRTGPNTEAFF
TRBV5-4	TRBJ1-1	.	CASSLDGQYEAFF
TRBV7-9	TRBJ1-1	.	CASSLDRGEAFF
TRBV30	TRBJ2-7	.	CAWDSLTEQYF
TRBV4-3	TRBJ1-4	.	CASSQDLGKASNEKLFF
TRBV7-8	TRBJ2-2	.	CASSQRGGPGELFF
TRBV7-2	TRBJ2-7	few	CASSLYKQLSYEQYF
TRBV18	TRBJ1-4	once	CASSPNAGTADEKLFF
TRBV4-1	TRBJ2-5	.	CASSQGRGPEETQYF
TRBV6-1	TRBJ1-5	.	CASRGQDNQPQHF
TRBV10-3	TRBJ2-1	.	CAISESDPRKEQFF
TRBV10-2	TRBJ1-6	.	CASRADTGSYNSPLHF
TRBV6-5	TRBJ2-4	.	CASRTTGWDIQYF
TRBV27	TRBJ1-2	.	CASSQDIGGNYGYTF